The 24 T cell receptor beta chains below all came from one sample that was sequenced in a study of T-cell reconstitution after alpha-beta-depleted transplantation in children. As it was prepared, the TCRbeta library received unique molecular identifiers. Via MiXCR, TCRdb re-called the PCR reads, giving one row per CDR3 protein. The sample gives approximately 200,000 distinct CDR3 sequences, roughly 15% of which show up once; less than 15% is in the top ten. The sample was PBMCs from the stem cell graft donor, taken from the stem cell graft. Every receptor here comes from a human donor who donated a stem cell graft to a child with acute lymphoblastic leukemia.

The rearrangement uses TRBV29-1 and TRBJ2-3; 9 positions match TRBD1. The CDR3 has 12 residues. Germline-derived CDR1 and CDR2 are SQVTM and ANQGSEA. Losses at the gene ends were 7 bases for V and 5 bases for J; bases not matched to a gene: 4. This CDR3 is CSEGQGLDTQYF. The CDR3 DNA follows: TGCAGCGAGGGACAGGGTTTAGATACGCAGTATTTT.

This clonotype was recorded at least ten times. The chain recombines TRBV18 with TRBJ1-1; D remains ambiguous. The CDR3 totals 14 residues. From germline, CDR1 is KGHSH and CDR2 LQKENI. Trimming shortened V by 0 bases and J by 3 bases, and 8 bases separated the two germline ends. The CDR3 DNA follows: TGTGCCAGCTCACCACCGCGAAGGTACACTGAAGCTTTCTTT. This codes for CASSPPRRYTEAFF. Full variable domain (rest looked up from reference TRBV18 and TRBJ1-1): NAGVMQNPRHLVRRRGQEARLRCSPMKGHSHVYWYRQLPEEGLKFMVYLQKENIIDESGMPKERFSAEFPKEGPSILRIQQVVRGDSAAYFCASSPPRRYTEAFFGQGTRLTVV.

This clonotype was found many times. The V gene is TRBV3-1, the J gene TRBJ2-5; no clear D gene. The germline V gene has CDR1 LGHDT and CDR2 YNNKEL (reference sequence). V was clipped by 3 bases and J by 0 bases, with 2 bases between them. The CDR3 spans 12 residues. CDR3 sequence (DNA): TGTGCCAGCAGCCAGTACCAAGAGACCCAGTACTTC. Translating gives CASSQYQETQYF.

This clonotype was seen at least ten times. The rearrangement joins TRBV5-5 to TRBJ2-1, with TRBD2 matching over 9 bases. V was clipped by 5 bases and J by 10 bases; unmatched bases: 13. The CDR3 runs to 15 residues. In germline, CDR1 is SGHKS, CDR2 YYEKEE (reference sequence). The chain's CDR3 is CASSSAGGSRNEQFF. For the CDR3, the DNA is TGTGCCAGCAGTAGCGCGGGAGGGTCCCGGAACGAGCAGTTCTTC.

The sample holds many counts of this clonotype. This chain links TRBV20-1 with TRBJ2-1; 13 bases fit TRBD2. Germline trimming cut 6 bases from V and 9 bases from J; bases unmatched to any gene: 8. The CDR3 covers 14 residues. The germline CDR1 and CDR2 sequences are DFQATT and SNEGSKA (reference sequence). The DNA for the CDR3 is TGCAGTGCCCTCCGGACTAGCGGGAGTAGTGAGCAGTTCTTC. This sequence encodes CSALRTSGSSEQFF.

This clonotype was observed a handful of times. The rearrangement uses TRBV12-3 or TRBV12-4 and TRBJ2-7; 8 positions agree with TRBD1. The CDR3 length is 15 residues. With 6 bases clipped from V and 6 bases from J, the junction kept 13 bases outside the gene matches. The CDR3 sequence is CASRGKGQARLEQYF. The CDR3 coding sequence is TGTGCCAGCAGGGGGAAGGGACAGGCACGGCTCGAGCAGTACTTC.

The table lists this clonotype with many counts. The chain recombines TRBV29-1 with TRBJ1-2; no clear D. This CDR3 has 13 amino acids. The V and J ends lost 2 bases and 2 bases respectively, with 9 bases between them. Germline-derived CDR1 and CDR2 are SQVTM and ANQGSEA. In DNA form, the CDR3 reads TGCAGCGTTGAAACCTACGTAAACTATGGCTACACCTTC. Translating gives CSVETYVNYGYTF.

This clonotype was counted ten times or more. The genes are TRBV7-9 and TRBJ2-3; 9 bases are a match to TRBD2. The length of the CDR3 is 14 residues. Germline assignment: CDR1 SEHNR and CDR2 FQNEAQ (reference sequence). V shed 9 bases, J shed 6 bases, and the junction held 10 bases outside the gene matches. The CDR3 DNA is TGTGCCAGTAACGCCGGGACTAGCATGGATACGCAGTATTTT. This encodes CASNAGTSMDTQYF.

This rearrangement joins TRBV23-1 to TRBJ2-1; no reliable D call. TRBV23-1 is treated as an ORF (open reading frame) with a function not yet certain. CDR3 size: 16 residues. Deletions cut 4 bases from V and 3 bases from J, with 16 bases between. As DNA, the CDR3 is TGCGCCAGCAGTCCCCCCCTAGGTGGGGACTACAATGAGCAGTTCTTC. Protein product: CASSPPLGGDYNEQFF.

This clonotype was seen many times. This chain links TRBV7-9 with TRBJ1-5; tentative D call: TRBD1 (6 bases). V was cut by 5 bases and J by 0 bases, with 17 bases left in between. The CDR3 extends over 17 amino acids. CDR1 is SEHNR and CDR2 is FQNEAQ in the germline V gene (reference sequence). CDR3 residues: CASSTAWGAHSNQPQHF. For the CDR3, the DNA is TGTGCCAGCAGCACCGCGTGGGGGGCCCATAGCAATCAGCCCCAGCATTTT.

This clonotype was counted many times. V and J are TRBV24-1 and TRBJ1-1; 7 bases agree with TRBD1. Germline CDR1 is KGHDR and CDR2 is SFDVKD. V trimming: 4 bases; J trimming: 5 bases; junction bases outside the gene matches: 6. The CDR3 covers 14 residues. This CDR3 is CATSDTGARTEAFF. CDR3 coding DNA: TGTGCCACCAGTGACACAGGGGCAAGGACTGAAGCTTTCTTT.

This clonotype was counted many times. The chain is built from TRBV5-1 and TRBJ2-3; D perhaps matches TRBD2 (5 bases). CDR1 and CDR2 from the germline V gene are SGHRS and YFSETQ. The ends were cut back, 4 bases at V and 0 bases at J, with 18 bases in the middle. The CDR3 runs 17 residues. CDR3 sequence: CASSINQRSHSTDTQYF. CDR3 bases: TGCGCCAGCAGCATCAATCAGCGGAGCCATAGCACAGATACGCAGTATTTT.

The rearrangement links TRBV20-1 to TRBJ2-7, with D maybe TRBD2 (6 bases). The CDR3 covers 12 residues. CDR1 and CDR2 from the germline V gene are DFQATT and SNEGSKA (reference sequence). With 1 base removed from V and 5 bases from J, the gap between germline ends came to 9 bases. The CDR3, as DNA: TGCAGTGCTAGAGGGCCGGGGGACGAGCAGTACTTC. Translated: CSARGPGDEQYF.

Regarding this clonotype: One end of the junction varies from germline; a read error may be responsible. The rearrangement links TRBV5-1 to TRBJ2-1; 8 bases fit TRBD1. CDR3 size: 14 residues. Germline V lookup: CDR1 SGHRS, CDR2 YFSETQ. Here the CDR3 reads CASRGQVPNNEHFF. CDR3 DNA: TGCGCCAGCAGGGGACAGGTACCCAACAATGAGCATTTCTTC.

This clonotype showed up many times. V gene TRBV24-1 combines with J gene TRBJ2-5, with 8 bases that match TRBD1. J gave up 5 bases and V 5 bases, and 6 bases lay outside the gene matches. The CDR3 spans 14 residues. Germline CDR1 and CDR2: KGHDR and SFDVKD. DNA of the CDR3: TGTGCCACCAGTGGGGACAGGCTCGGGGAGACCCAGTACTTC. Its protein is CATSGDRLGETQYF.

This clonotype was counted at least ten times. The rearrangement links TRBV5-1 to TRBJ1-2; D is unresolved. Germline V gene lookup returns CDR1 SGHRS and CDR2 YFSETQ. This CDR3 has 13 amino acids. Trimming stripped 1 base from V and 3 bases from J, with 7 bases between. For the CDR3, the DNA is TGCGCCAGCAGCTTGAACGGAGACTATGGCTACACCTTC. Translation gives CASSLNGDYGYTF.

This clonotype was detected many times. The rearrangement uses TRBV29-1 and TRBJ2-3; tentative D call: TRBD1 (6 bases). CDR1 is SQVTM, CDR2 ANQGSEA, per germline. Between the trimmed V and J ends, which lost 2 bases and 0 bases, there was a span of 12 bases. CDR3 length equals 15 residues. CDR3 sequence (DNA): TGCAGCGTTGAAAGACAGGCAACTAGCACAGATACGCAGTATTTT. Translated: CSVERQATSTDTQYF.

This clonotype was recorded at least ten times. The chain is built from TRBV7-8 and TRBJ2-1; 9 bases are a match to TRBD2. V trimming: 1 base; J trimming: 4 bases; junction bases outside the gene matches: 8. This CDR3 contains 17 residues. Germline values: CDR1 SGHVS, CDR2 FQNEAQ. The chain's CDR3 is CASSLEMASGIYNEQFF. As DNA, the CDR3 is TGTGCCAGCAGCTTAGAGATGGCTAGCGGGATTTACAATGAGCAGTTCTTC.

To note about this clonotype: A clone one base away is much larger, so this may be a read error. The CDR3 end shows no conserved phenylalanine or tryptophan, and so a read error is likely. The V gene is TRBV20-1, the J gene TRBJ2-3; TRBD1 is a possible D gene (5 bases). The length of the CDR3 is 14 residues. Per the germline V gene, CDR1 is DFQATT and CDR2 is SNEGSKA (reference sequence). V dropped 3 bases and J dropped 1 base, with 11 bases sitting between them. CDR3 residues: CSASEGVGTDTQYS. CDR3 nucleotides: TGCAGTGCTAGTGAAGGGGTGGGCACAGATACGCAGTATTCT.

In this sample, this clonotype turned up many times. The chain couples TRBV5-1 to TRBJ2-5; 12 bases are shared with TRBD2. The CDR3 runs to 16 residues. The J segment lost 2 bases and the V segment lost 4 bases, leaving 6 bases of the junction unmatched. Per the germline V gene, CDR1 is SGHRS and CDR2 is YFSETQ. The CDR3 sequence is CASSTGTSGQQETQYF. The CDR3 DNA reads as TGCGCCAGCAGCACCGGGACTAGCGGGCAACAAGAGACCCAGTACTTC.

The chain has TRBV7-9 and TRBJ2-7; D may match TRBD1 or TRBD2 (6 bases each). The germline V gene has CDR1 SEHNR and CDR2 FQNEAQ (reference sequence). V shed 5 bases and J shed 2 bases, with 13 bases lying between them. There are 14 residues in the CDR3. The CDR3 loop is CASSGGGGAYEQYF. The CDR3 DNA reads as TGTGCCAGCAGCGGTGGGGGCGGGGCCTACGAGCAGTACTTC.

This clonotype was seen many times. The rearrangement joins TRBV28 to TRBJ2-7, with 7 positions matching TRBD2. The CDR3 is 16 residues long. Germline V lookup: CDR1 MDHEN, CDR2 SYDVKM. V was pared by 3 bases and J by 5 bases, with 13 bases of the junction left unmatched. The CDR3 loop is CASSFITAGVEDEQYF. The DNA for the CDR3 is TGTGCCAGCAGTTTTATAACGGCGGGAGTAGAGGACGAGCAGTACTTC.

This clonotype has ten or more counts. CDR3 loop: CASSYRYNEQFF. CDR3 DNA: TGTGCCAGCAGTTACCGTTACAATGAGCAGTTCTTC. J is TRBJ2-1 and V is TRBV6-6; D is uncertain. The CDR3 runs to 12 residues. CDR1 is MNHNY, CDR2 SVGAGI, per germline (reference sequence). Trimming took off 2 bases at V and 4 bases at J, with 3 bases between the two ends.

This clonotype was counted at least ten times. This rearrangement joins TRBV7-2 to TRBJ2-7; 9 nucleotides align to TRBD1. The trim removed 1 base at V and 0 bases at J, leaving 4 bases unmatched. This CDR3 spans 16 amino acids. Germline V lookup: CDR1 SGHTA, CDR2 FQGNSA. The CDR3 protein is CASSLVGTGFSYEQYF. DNA for the CDR3: TGTGCCAGCAGCTTAGTCGGGACAGGGTTCTCCTACGAGCAGTACTTC.